The T cell receptor beta chain under discussion was sequenced for a study of T-cell memory formation after mild COVID-19. Study as a whole: The study found TCR clusters largely donor specific.

TCRdb re-derived calls from the 5' RACE reads in MiXCR, one entry per CDR3 protein. Seen here are about 350,000 distinct CDR3 sequences, roughly 13% observed once, and the top ten hold around a fifth. Trimming removed 5 bases at V and 6 bases at J, with 6 bases between. The CDR3 is 11 residues long. The V gene's germline CDR1 is SGHAT and CDR2 FQNNGV. This clonotype was seen a few times. Sequenced input: PBMCs or a T cell subset sorted from them (not recorded which). This chain joins TRBV11-2 and TRBJ2-3; no definite D call. The origin of this receptor is a man aged 18 to 30 who had mild COVID-19 (a few samples of this study predate the infection). Cell type and time point are not known. The CDR3 DNA is TGTGCCAGCAGCCCCTATGATACGCAGTATTTT. Its protein is CASSPYDTQYF.